A selection of T cell receptor beta chains follows, all from one sample in a study of shared clonotypes between healthy human individuals. TCRdb keeps only in-frame clones here, not all; method: immunoSEQ multiplex PCR. Counted here are 1.6 million or so clones, roughly 95% occurring once; the ten biggest clones make up roughly 1.2%. Sequenced input: naive CD4+ T cells sorted from blood. These TCRs come from a man between 25 and 39 years old in good health. Both conserved end residues are part of each CDR3. Each record gives: D gene, V gene, J gene, CDR3 length, clone size, CDR3 protein, CDR3 DNA. D genes are given only for firm matches. The listing skips clone size in some rows; elsewhere it reads once, few, many or a size class.

d_gene: NA
v_gene: TRBV28
j_gene: TRBJ1-5
len: 16
abundance: NA
CDR3aa: CASSLRLMLSNQPQHF
CDR3nt: TGTGCCAGCAGTTTAAGGCTTATGCTTAGCAATCAGCCCCAGCATTTT

d_gene: NA
v_gene: TRBV5-4
j_gene: TRBJ2-7
len: 14
abundance: once
CDR3aa: CASSLEPNSYEQYF
CDR3nt: TGTGCCAGCAGCTTGGAACCGAACTCCTACGAGCAGTACTTC

d_gene: NA
v_gene: TRBV29-1
j_gene: TRBJ2-7
len: 15
abundance: NA
CDR3aa: CSGERGKGRTYEQYF
CDR3nt: TGCAGCGGGGAAAGGGGGAAGGGCCGAACCTACGAGCAGTACTTC

d_gene: NA
v_gene: TRBV6-1
j_gene: TRBJ2-1
len: 15
abundance: NA
CDR3aa: CASSEGSLYYNEQFF
CDR3nt: TGTGCCAGCAGTGAAGGGTCATTATACTACAATGAGCAGTTCTTC

d_gene: NA
v_gene: TRBV5-1
j_gene: TRBJ1-1
len: 17
abundance: NA
CDR3aa: CASSLEGGRDPNTEAFF
CDR3nt: TGCGCCAGCAGCCTGGAGGGAGGGAGGGACCCTAACACTGAAGCTTTCTTT

d_gene: NA
v_gene: TRBV19
j_gene: TRBJ2-2
len: 14
abundance: NA
CDR3aa: CASTSTPNTGELFF
CDR3nt: TGTGCCAGTACCTCAACACCGAACACCGGGGAGCTGTTTTTT

d_gene: NA
v_gene: TRBV18
j_gene: TRBJ2-1
len: 12
abundance: once
CDR3aa: CASSPLAFEQFF
CDR3nt: TGTGCCAGCTCACCGCTGGCCTTTGAGCAGTTCTTC

d_gene: NA
v_gene: TRBV7-4
j_gene: TRBJ2-7
len: 11
abundance: once
CDR3aa: CASSSQPPPYF
CDR3nt: TGTGCCAGCAGCTCCCAACCCCCCCCGTACTTC

d_gene: NA
v_gene: TRBV7-9
j_gene: TRBJ2-7
len: 14
abundance: NA
CDR3aa: CASNRGGSSYEQYF
CDR3nt: TGTGCCAGTAACAGGGGGGGAAGCTCCTACGAGCAGTACTTC

d_gene: NA
v_gene: TRBV15
j_gene: TRBJ2-1
len: 14
abundance: NA
CDR3aa: CATLAGSTYNEQFF
CDR3nt: TGTGCCACCCTGGCCGGGAGCACCTACAATGAGCAGTTCTTC

d_gene: TRBD2
v_gene: TRBV28
j_gene: TRBJ2-3
len: 14
abundance: NA
CDR3aa: CASRLSGKADTQYF
CDR3nt: TGTGCCAGCAGACTAAGCGGGAAAGCAGATACGCAGTATTTT

d_gene: NA
v_gene: TRBV12-5
j_gene: TRBJ1-1
len: 13
abundance: NA
CDR3aa: CASGPQTDTEAFF
CDR3nt: TGTGCTAGTGGTCCACAGACTGACACTGAAGCTTTCTTT

d_gene: TRBD1
v_gene: TRBV11-2
j_gene: TRBJ2-1
len: 16
abundance: once
CDR3aa: CASRTGGPTSGNEQFF
CDR3nt: TGTGCCAGCAGGACAGGGGGCCCTACCTCTGGTAATGAGCAGTTCTTC

d_gene: NA
v_gene: TRBV29-1
j_gene: TRBJ2-3
len: 12
abundance: once
CDR3aa: CSVDDFQDTQYF
CDR3nt: TGCAGCGTTGACGACTTCCAGGATACGCAGTATTTT

d_gene: TRBD2
v_gene: TRBV5-1
j_gene: TRBJ2-5
len: 16
abundance: NA
CDR3aa: CASFDLSGPHQETQYF
CDR3nt: TGCGCCAGCTTCGACCTTAGCGGGCCCCACCAAGAGACCCAGTACTTC

d_gene: NA
v_gene: TRBV4-3
j_gene: TRBJ2-2
len: 12
abundance: NA
CDR3aa: CASSRYTGELFF
CDR3nt: TGCGCCAGCAGCCGCTACACCGGGGAGCTGTTTTTT

d_gene: NA
v_gene: TRBV14
j_gene: TRBJ2-1
len: 12
abundance: once
CDR3aa: CASSRSGPYQFF
CDR3nt: TGTGCCAGCAGCCGGTCGGGGCCGTACCAGTTCTTC

d_gene: TRBD1
v_gene: TRBV7-3
j_gene: TRBJ2-2
len: 14
abundance: NA
CDR3aa: CASSGTGGTGELFF
CDR3nt: TGTGCCAGCAGCGGGACAGGGGGAACCGGGGAGCTGTTTTTT

d_gene: NA
v_gene: TRBV5-1
j_gene: TRBJ1-4
len: 16
abundance: NA
CDR3aa: CASSLGDTTANEKLFF
CDR3nt: TGCGCCAGCAGCTTGGGGGACACTACTGCTAATGAAAAACTGTTTTTT

d_gene: NA
v_gene: TRBV6-1
j_gene: TRBJ1-2
len: 13
abundance: NA
CDR3aa: CAGLDDTNYGYTF
CDR3nt: TGTGCCGGATTAGACGACACTAACTATGGCTACACCTTC

d_gene: TRBD1
v_gene: TRBV5-1
j_gene: TRBJ2-7
len: 16
abundance: NA
CDR3aa: CASSLTGTVTPYEQYF
CDR3nt: TGCGCCAGCAGCTTGACCGGGACAGTTACTCCCTACGAGCAGTACTTC

d_gene: TRBD1
v_gene: TRBV11-2
j_gene: TRBJ2-1
len: 15
abundance: NA
CDR3aa: CASGDPGQTYNEQFF
CDR3nt: TGTGCCAGCGGCGATCCGGGACAGACCTACAATGAGCAGTTCTTC

d_gene: NA
v_gene: TRBV28
j_gene: TRBJ1-2
len: 14
abundance: NA
CDR3aa: CASRDARSNYGYTF
CDR3nt: TGTGCCAGCAGGGACGCAAGATCTAACTATGGCTACACCTTC

d_gene: NA
v_gene: TRBV25-1
j_gene: TRBJ2-2
len: 15
abundance: NA
CDR3aa: CASSEPGANTGELFF
CDR3nt: TGTGCCAGCAGTGAACCAGGGGCGAACACCGGGGAGCTGTTTTTT

d_gene: TRBD1
v_gene: TRBV28
j_gene: TRBJ2-5
len: 14
abundance: NA
CDR3aa: CASSLTGFRETQYF
CDR3nt: TGTGCCAGCAGTCTGACAGGGTTCCGCGAGACCCAGTACTTC

d_gene: TRBD2
v_gene: TRBV30
j_gene: TRBJ2-3
len: 14
abundance: NA
CDR3aa: CAGKVSGWTDTQYF
CDR3nt: TGTGCCGGGAAAGTTAGCGGGTGGACAGATACGCAGTATTTT

d_gene: TRBD1
v_gene: TRBV5-6
j_gene: TRBJ2-6
len: 16
abundance: NA
CDR3aa: CASRETGGAGANVLTF
CDR3nt: TGTGCCAGCAGGGAGACAGGGGGTGCCGGGGCCAACGTCCTGACTTTC

d_gene: NA
v_gene: TRBV10-3
j_gene: TRBJ1-5
len: 15
abundance: NA
CDR3aa: CAISATHGSNQPQHF
CDR3nt: TGTGCCATCAGTGCGACACACGGATCTAATCAGCCCCAGCATTTT

d_gene: NA
v_gene: TRBV21-1
j_gene: TRBJ1-5
len: 13
abundance: NA
CDR3aa: CASSHSGLQPQHF
CDR3nt: TGTGCCAGCAGCCATTCAGGGTTGCAGCCCCAGCATTTT